The 9 T cell receptor beta chains below were found in one sample sequenced in a study of blood T cell repertoires in COVID-19. TCRdb's copy holds only in-frame clones and misses some; the assay was immunoSEQ multiplex PCR. The data show 430,000 or so clones, more than 75% seen once. The sequencing sample was made of PBMCs or T cells enriched from blood (not recorded which). These receptors came from a woman between 40 and 55 years old who had recovered from COVID-19.

The V gene is TRBV24-1, the J gene TRBJ2-3; 7 nucleotides match TRBD1. CDR3 length: 15 amino acids. The junction had 9 bases not matched to a gene; V was cut back by 2 bases and J by 8 bases. CDR1 KGHDR and CDR2 SFDVKD come from the germline V gene. The CDR3 reads CATSDSRRQGTTQYF. CDR3 DNA sequence: TGTGCCACCAGTGATTCACGAAGACAGGGCACTACGCAGTATTTT.

CDR3 sequence: CSVVTGTAHTDTQYF. DNA for the CDR3: TGCAGCGTAGTCACCGGGACAGCTCACACAGATACGCAGTATTTT. The chain is built from TRBV29-1 and TRBJ2-3; TRBD1 agrees at 7 bases. Germline lookup yields CDR1 SQVTM and CDR2 ANQGSEA. V lost 6 bases and J lost 2; bases outside the gene matches: 11. This CDR3 is 15 amino acids long.

This chain links TRBV24-1 with TRBJ2-1, with TRBD1 matching over 10 bases. Germline CDR1 is KGHDR and CDR2 is SFDVKD. With 8 bases clipped from V and 4 bases from J, the junction kept 4 bases outside the gene matches. This CDR3 contains 14 residues. The DNA for the CDR3 is TGTGCCACCAACCGGGACAGGGGTTACAATGAGCAGTTCTTC. Translated, it gives CATNRDRGYNEQFF.

The chain has TRBV12-3 or TRBV12-4 and TRBJ1-2; D is undetermined. CDR3 length: 12 amino acids. V was cut by 5 bases and J by 7 bases, with 11 bases left in between. The CDR3 sequence is CASSDGGFGYTF. The CDR3 coding sequence is TGTGCCAGCAGTGACGGAGGGTTTGGCTACACCTTC.

The chain joins TRBV7-2 to TRBJ1-6; 9 bases fit TRBD1. Unmatched junction bases numbered 8, after V lost 5 bases and J lost 9 bases. The CDR3 has 15 amino acids. CDR1 SGHTA and CDR2 FQGNSA come from the germline V gene. DNA for the CDR3: TGTGCCAGCAGCCTGACAGGGGGGGCCTCTTCACCCCTCCACTTT. Residues: CASSLTGGASSPLHF. Combining the CDR3 with reference TRBV7-2 and TRBJ1-6 gives the whole variable domain GAGVSQSPSNKVTEKGKDVELRCDPISGHTALYWYRQSLGQGLEFLIYFQGNSAPDKSGLPSDRFSAERTGGSVSTLTIQRTQQEDSAVYLCASSLTGGASSPLHFGNGTRLTVT.

Only one count was recorded for this clone. The chain carries TRBV16 and TRBJ1-2; D may be TRBD1 (5 bases). The V end lost 4 bases, the J end lost 13 bases, and 19 bases lay between the germline ends. The CDR3 is made up of 13 amino acids. Germline V CDR1 and CDR2: KGHSY, FQNENV. Written as DNA, the CDR3 is TGTGCCAGCAGCCGCGAAAGAAGCAGGGACTGCACCTTC. It specifies CASSRERSRDCTF.

This chain uses TRBV6-6 with TRBJ1-1, with D uncertain. This CDR3 comprises 13 residues. Trimming pared 7 bases from V and 2 bases from J, leaving 11 bases between. The V gene's germline CDR1 is MNHNY and CDR2 SVGAGI (reference sequence). The CDR3: CASTMVSNTEAFF. DNA for the CDR3: TGTGCCAGCACCATGGTCAGTAACACTGAAGCTTTCTTT.

The rearrangement uses TRBV9 and TRBJ2-3; 10 positions match TRBD2. There are 17 residues in the CDR3. Germline values: CDR1 SGDLS, CDR2 YYNGEE. Germline trimming cut 0 bases from V and 5 bases from J; bases unmatched to any gene: 9. The CDR3 is CASSVGGSGRAIDTQYF. DNA for the CDR3: TGTGCCAGCAGCGTAGGGGGGAGCGGGAGGGCCATAGATACGCAGTATTTT.

The V and J genes are TRBV23-1 and TRBJ2-7, with 10 bases lining up with TRBD1. TRBV23-1 is an open reading frame whose function is uncertain. V gave up 0 bases and J gave up 3 bases; unmatched junction bases: 5. The CDR3 runs to 16 residues. The CDR3 DNA reads as TGCGCCAGCAGTCAATCGAGGGGGGACAGGGGCTACGAGCAGTACTTC. It codes for CASSQSRGDRGYEQYF.